The TCR beta chain described here comes from a study of T cell repertoires in cytomegalovirus infection. V was clipped by 1 base and J by 6 bases, with 8 bases between them. The CDR3 has 13 amino acids. Per germline, CDR1 SGHVS and CDR2 FQNEAQ. In TCRdb, the reads were re-called with MiXCR into one record per CDR3 protein. The data contain about 700,000 distinct CDR3 sequences, around a third of them singletons. Concerning this clonotype: Its specificity is unknown.

Material: cultured PBMCs, obtained from culture after CMV antigen stimulation. The clonotype originates from a human donor in good health (CMV status not recorded). Some clones in this sample may be carry-over from other donors' samples. V and J are TRBV7-8 and TRBJ2-3; D gene uncertain. CDR3 sequence (DNA): TGTGCCAGCAGCTTAGTTGCGCGGGATACGCAGTATTTT. Translated, it gives CASSLVARDTQYF.